These 29 T cell receptor beta chains share one sample of origin, sequenced in a study of cytotoxic CD8 clonotypes in ibrutinib-treated CLL. This table comes from immunoSEQ multiplex PCR, and its TCRdb copy is limited to in-frame clones, with some not included. Among roughly 200,000 clones listed, roughly 77% were seen once. The source was PBMCs, collected after 12 months of ibrutinib treatment. The receptors come from a human donor with chronic lymphocytic leukemia.

The J gene is TRBJ2-2, the V gene TRBV2; 13 bases are shared with TRBD2. Looked up from germline, CDR1 is SNHLY and CDR2 is FYNNEI. The CDR3 runs to 16 residues. Unmatched junction bases numbered 10, after V lost 9 bases and J lost 6 bases. The CDR3 coding sequence is TGTGCCAGGGGACTAGCGGGACCACCCCCCTCCGGGGAGCTGTTTTTT. Its translation is CARGLAGPPPSGELFF.

The rearrangement uses TRBV30 and TRBJ1-5, with D tentatively TRBD1 (5 bases). Trimming cost V 0 bases and J 1 base, with 13 bases left between them. Germline V gives CDR1 GTSNPN, CDR2 SVGIG (reference sequence). The CDR3 runs 16 residues. CDR3 region: CAWSVPRGPSNQPQHF. CDR3 nucleotide sequence: TGTGCCTGGAGTGTACCGAGGGGACCGAGCAATCAGCCCCAGCATTTT.

V usage is TRBV9 and J usage is TRBJ2-3, with 13 bases that match TRBD2. Germline CDR1 SGDLS, CDR2 YYNGEE. After removal of 3 bases from V and 6 bases from J, the junction contained 13 bases not matched to a gene. The length of the CDR3 is 18 residues. The CDR3 here is CASSARGTSGTPPDTQYF. CDR3 DNA: TGTGCCAGCAGCGCGAGAGGGACTAGCGGGACCCCCCCGGATACGCAGTATTTT.

The chain recombines TRBV29-1 with TRBJ2-3, with D perhaps being TRBD1 or TRBD2 (5 bases each). Germline values: CDR1 SQVTM, CDR2 ANQGSEA. CDR3 length equals 14 residues. With 7 bases removed from V and 3 bases from J, the gap between germline ends came to 17 bases. The DNA for the CDR3 is TGCAGCGAGATACGGGACGTAGCAACAGATACGCAGTATTTT. Protein product: CSEIRDVATDTQYF.

The chain combines TRBV5-6 with TRBJ2-1; a possible D gene is TRBD2 (5 bases). Between the trimmed V and J ends, which lost 6 bases and 5 bases, there was a span of 18 bases. The length of the CDR3 is 15 residues. CDR1 and CDR2 from the germline V gene are SGHDT and YYEEEE. The CDR3 DNA is TGTGCCAGCACCGAATTGGTGGGAGCGGACAATGAGCAGTTCTTC. Translating it yields CASTELVGADNEQFF.

The chain links TRBV11-2 to TRBJ2-1, with 12 bases identical to TRBD2. Trimming cost V 5 bases and J 12 bases; bases outside gene matches: 11. Germline V gene data show CDR1 as SGHAT and CDR2 as FQNNGV. The CDR3 contains 15 residues. The CDR3: CASSPSGGDTSGQFF. For the CDR3, the DNA is TGTGCCAGCAGCCCTAGCGGGGGGGACACCTCAGGGCAGTTCTTC. Filled out from reference TRBV11-2 and TRBJ2-1, the complete variable domain reads EAGVAQSPRYKIIEKRQSVAFWCNPISGHATLYWYQQILGQGPKLLIQFQNNGVVDDSQLPKDRFSAERLKGVDSTLKIQPAKLEDSAVYLCASSPSGGDTSGQFFGPGTRLTVL.

J is TRBJ1-2 and V is TRBV4-2, with 8 bases lining up with TRBD1. V was clipped by 0 bases and J by 4 bases; unmatched bases: 4. The CDR3 length is 15 residues. In germline, CDR1 is LGHNA, CDR2 YNFKEQ. CDR3 sequence (DNA): TGTGCCAGCAGCCAAGACGGACAGGGAGGCTATGGCTACACCTTC. This codes for CASSQDGQGGYGYTF.

This clone was seen a handful of times. Distinct nucleotide sequences in the sample also encode this CDR3. The chain is built from TRBV19 and TRBJ1-5; D is unclear. The CDR3 extends over 15 amino acids. Deletions cut 3 bases from V and 4 bases from J, with 13 bases between. The germline CDR1 and CDR2 sequences are LNHDA and SQIVND (reference sequence). CDR3 in amino acids: CASSIQGRSNQPQHF. CDR3 in DNA: TGTGCCAGTAGTATCCAAGGACGGTCGAATCAGCCCCAGCATTTT. Combining the CDR3 with reference TRBV19 and TRBJ1-5 gives the whole variable domain DGGITQSPKYLFRKEGQNVTLSCEQNLNHDAMYWYRQDPGQGLRLIYYSQIVNDFQKGDIAEGYSVSREKKESFPLTVTSAQKNPTAFYLCASSIQGRSNQPQHFGDGTRLSIL.

V gene TRBV4-3 combines with J gene TRBJ2-5; 11 bases line up with TRBD2. The J segment lost 5 bases and the V segment lost 2 bases, leaving 4 bases of the junction unmatched. Germline-derived CDR1 and CDR2 are LGHNA and YSLEER. The CDR3 length is 15 residues. Here the CDR3 reads CASSQLAGGAETQYF. The CDR3 bases are TGCGCCAGCAGCCAACTAGCGGGAGGAGCGGAGACCCAGTACTTC.

This clone was counted only a few times. V gene TRBV4-3 combines with J gene TRBJ1-5, with D maybe TRBD1 (5 bases). Trimming cost V 0 bases and J 3 bases, with 18 bases left between them. The CDR3 length is 18 residues. Per germline, CDR1 LGHNA and CDR2 YSLEER. CDR3 nucleotides: TGCGCCAGCAGCCAAGAGGTTGGGGCCTCCCAGTACAATCAGCCCCAGCATTTT. The encoded protein is CASSQEVGASQYNQPQHF.

The V gene is TRBV28, the J gene TRBJ2-1, with D possibly TRBD1 on 6 matching bases. Trimming cost V 7 bases and J 7 bases, with 17 bases left between them. The CDR3 consists of 14 residues. Germline V gene sequence: CDR1 MDHEN, CDR2 SYDVKM. The CDR3 loop is CASTLGRGRNEQFF. The CDR3 region has the DNA TGTGCCAGCACCTTGGGCAGGGGTCGGAATGAGCAGTTCTTC.

The rearrangement joins TRBV5-1 to TRBJ1-1; TRBD1 might be the D (6 bases). Germline CDR1 reads SGHRS; CDR2 reads YFSETQ. There are 14 residues in the CDR3. Trimming cost V 1 base and J 4 bases, with 11 bases left between them. CDR3 region: CASSLTGTGTEAFF. In DNA, the CDR3 is TGCGCCAGCAGCTTGACAGGGACGGGCACTGAAGCTTTCTTT.

A few counts support this clone. The chain's CDR3 is CATSTTGRDTQYF. CDR3 DNA sequence: TGTGCCACCAGCACGACAGGGAGGGATACGCAGTATTTT. The chain carries TRBV15 and TRBJ2-3; tentatively, D is TRBD1 (7 bases). Germline V gene data show CDR1 as LNHNV and CDR2 as YYDKDF (reference sequence). The V end lost 4 bases, the J end lost 6 bases, and 11 bases lay between the germline ends. This CDR3 region has 13 residues.

This rearrangement joins TRBV6-1 to TRBJ2-5; 9 bases fit TRBD2. The CDR3 has 13 residues. CDR1 is MNHNS, CDR2 SASEGT, per germline. Trimming cost V 5 bases and J 7 bases; bases outside gene matches: 5. The CDR3 is CASSRAGGPTQYF. CDR3 in DNA: TGTGCCAGCAGTCGGGCGGGGGGGCCGACCCAGTACTTC.

Only one count was recorded for this clone. The chain carries TRBV6-1 and TRBJ1-2; no definite D call. The CDR3 is 14 residues long. V was clipped by 6 bases and J by 4 bases, with 15 bases between them. Germline V gives CDR1 MNHNS, CDR2 SASEGT. Written as DNA, the CDR3 is TGTGCCAGCAGAGCCTCGGCCCTCGGCTATGGCTACACCTTC. Translation: CASRASALGYGYTF.

This chain links TRBV29-1 with TRBJ1-5; no clear D. The germline V gene encodes CDR1 SQVTM and CDR2 ANQGSEA. The CDR3 loop spans 13 amino acids. V dropped 7 bases and J dropped 7 bases, with 17 bases sitting between them. CDR3 in amino acids: CSARTQLGQPQHF. CDR3 in DNA: TGCAGCGCTAGGACCCAGTTGGGCCAGCCCCAGCATTTT.

V and J are TRBV4-2 and TRBJ1-1; D may be TRBD1 (5 bases). The CDR3 spans 14 residues. The V and J ends lost 4 bases and 1 base respectively, with 10 bases between them. Germline V CDR1 and CDR2: LGHNA, YNFKEQ. CDR3 amino acids: CASSPRQPNTEAFF. In DNA form, the CDR3 reads TGTGCCAGCAGCCCGAGACAGCCGAACACTGAAGCTTTCTTT.

This sequence joins TRBV10-2 and TRBJ1-1; tentatively, D is TRBD1 (6 bases). CDR1 is WSHSY, CDR2 SAAADI, per germline. This CDR3 spans 15 amino acids. Trimming stripped 6 bases from V and 0 bases from J, with 14 bases between. The CDR3, as DNA: TGCGCCAGCAGCTTACAGGGAATTTTGAACACTGAAGCTTTCTTT. This translates into CASSLQGILNTEAFF.

V gene TRBV6-1 combines with J gene TRBJ2-7; D might be TRBD1 (6 bases). V gave up 5 bases and J gave up 2 bases, with 10 bases separating them. The CDR3 extends over 13 amino acids. Germline-derived CDR1 and CDR2 are MNHNS and SASEGT. The CDR3 nucleotides read TGTGCCAGCAGTAAACAGGGCCCCTACGAGCAGTACTTC. This translates into CASSKQGPYEQYF.

This clone was detected a few times. The chain has TRBV11-2 and TRBJ1-5; 7 positions match TRBD1. J was trimmed by 7 bases and V by 5 bases; bases with no gene match: 5. The CDR3 covers 13 residues. Germline CDR1 SGHAT, CDR2 FQNNGV. CDR3 DNA: TGTGCCAGCAGCCCCACAGGGGTGCAGCCCCAGCATTTT. Translation: CASSPTGVQPQHF.

The rearrangement joins TRBV27 to TRBJ1-1; D is unclear. CDR3 size: 13 residues. Trimming left V 2 bases short and J 7 bases short, with 11 bases between. Germline V gene sequence: CDR1 MNHEY, CDR2 SMNVEV (reference sequence). CDR3 loop: CASSLEGTLEAFF. CDR3 bases: TGTGCCAGCAGTTTAGAAGGTACCCTTGAAGCTTTCTTT.

The chain joins TRBV9 to TRBJ2-1; 8 bases agree with TRBD2. CDR1 is SGDLS, CDR2 YYNGEE, per germline. This CDR3 spans 17 amino acids. After removal of 3 bases from V and 0 bases from J, the junction contained 8 bases not matched to a gene. CDR3 sequence reads: CASSATSGWSSYNEQFF. The DNA for the CDR3 is TGTGCCAGCAGCGCAACTAGCGGTTGGAGCTCCTACAATGAGCAGTTCTTC.

The chain combines TRBV4-1 with TRBJ2-7; D remains unclear. V shed 0 bases and J shed 3 bases, with 3 bases lying between them. The germline V gene has CDR1 MGHRA and CDR2 YSYEKL. This CDR3 has 12 residues. The CDR3 DNA follows: TGCGCCAGCAGCCAAGACGGCTACGAGCAGTACTTC. This encodes CASSQDGYEQYF.

This clone was seen a handful of times. The chain links TRBV7-6 to TRBJ1-4; 10 bases are shared with TRBD1. Per germline, CDR1 SGHVS and CDR2 FNYEAQ. The trim removed 1 base at V and 5 bases at J, leaving 1 base unmatched. This CDR3 has 15 residues. CDR3 in DNA: TGTGCCAGCAGCTTAGTGGGACAGGGGAATGAAAAACTGTTTTTT. It specifies CASSLVGQGNEKLFF. The whole variable domain, remainder taken from reference TRBV7-6 and TRBJ1-4, is GAGVSQSPRYKVTKRGQDVALRCDPISGHVSLYWYRQALGQGPEFLTYFNYEAQQDKSGLPNDRFSAERPEGSISTLTIQRTEQRDSAMYRCASSLVGQGNEKLFFGSGTQLSVL.

The gene calls are TRBV18 and TRBJ1-2; no definite D call. V shed 2 bases and J shed 2 bases, with 15 bases lying between them. Germline V gene data show CDR1 as KGHSH and CDR2 as LQKENI. The length of the CDR3 is 16 residues. The CDR3 bases are TGTGCCAGCTCACCAGGTCCGGGGATCGGCAACTATGGCTACACCTTC. Its protein product is CASSPGPGIGNYGYTF. The full variable domain, in which reference TRBV18 and TRBJ1-2 provide the parts outside the CDR3, is NAGVMQNPRHLVRRRGQEARLRCSPMKGHSHVYWYRQLPEEGLKFMVYLQKENIIDESGMPKERFSAEFPKEGPSILRIQQVVRGDSAAYFCASSPGPGIGNYGYTFGSGTRLTVV.

The CDR3 spells CARTASNTGELFF. The CDR3 DNA sequence: TGTGCCAGGACAGCTTCGAACACCGGGGAGCTGTTTTTT. The gene calls are TRBV2 and TRBJ2-2; D perhaps matches TRBD1 (5 bases). The germline CDR1 and CDR2 sequences are SNHLY and FYNNEI. V shed 9 bases and J shed 0 bases, with 8 bases lying between them. The CDR3 is 13 amino acids.

The CDR3 nucleotides are TGCGCCAGCAGCCCCGGGACTAGCGGACGAGAGACCCAGTACTTC. Protein: CASSPGTSGRETQYF. The V gene is TRBV5-1, the J gene TRBJ2-5, with 11 bases identical to TRBD2. V shed 4 bases, J shed 4 bases, and the junction held 6 bases outside the gene matches. The CDR3 runs to 15 residues. Germline V CDR1 and CDR2: SGHRS, YFSETQ. The full variable domain, completed using reference TRBV5-1 and TRBJ2-5, is KAGVTQTPRYLIKTRGQQVTLSCSPISGHRSVSWYQQTPGQGLQFLFEYFSETQRNKGNFPGRFSGRQFSNSRSEMNVSTLELGDSALYLCASSPGTSGRETQYFGPGTRLLVL.

The rearrangement joins TRBV14 to TRBJ1-1, with a tentative D call TRBD1 (6 bases). V lost 4 bases, J lost 6 bases, and 15 bases lay in between. The CDR3 covers 14 residues. Germline CDR1 and CDR2: SGHDN and FVKESK. The CDR3 protein is CASSLYQGIPEAFF. DNA for the CDR3: TGTGCCAGCAGCCTATACCAGGGGATCCCTGAAGCTTTCTTT.

V is TRBV4-1 and J is TRBJ2-1; the D gene is possibly TRBD1 (6 bases). This CDR3 spans 17 amino acids. V was clipped by 3 bases and J by 8 bases, with 23 bases between them. Germline CDR1 and CDR2: MGHRA and YSYEKL. As DNA, the CDR3 is TGCGCCAGCAGCCATTCGGGACATATACCCCCACGGGATGAGCAGTTCTTC. It is translated as CASSHSGHIPPRDEQFF.